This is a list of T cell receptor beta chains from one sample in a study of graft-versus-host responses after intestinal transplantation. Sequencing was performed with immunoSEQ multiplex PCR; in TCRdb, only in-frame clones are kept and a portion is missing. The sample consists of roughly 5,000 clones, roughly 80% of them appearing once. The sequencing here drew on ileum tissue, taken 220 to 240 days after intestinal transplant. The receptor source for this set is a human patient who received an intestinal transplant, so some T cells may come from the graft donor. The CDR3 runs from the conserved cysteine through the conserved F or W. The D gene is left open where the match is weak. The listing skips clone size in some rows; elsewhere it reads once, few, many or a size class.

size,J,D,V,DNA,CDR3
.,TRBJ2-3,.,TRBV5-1,TGCGCCAGCTATTGGGGGGCAGGAGGTGATACGCAGTATTTT,CASYWGAGGDTQYF
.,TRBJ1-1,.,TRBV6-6,TGTGCCAGCAGTTACACCGGGGGGCCGAACACTGAAGCTTTCTTT,CASSYTGGPNTEAFF
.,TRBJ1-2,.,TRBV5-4,TGTGCCAGCAGCTTAAGAGGGGAGAGGCGCTATGGCTACACCTTC,CASSLRGERRYGYTF
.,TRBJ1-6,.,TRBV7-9,TGTGCCAGCAGCTTAAGACAGAGCTCCTATAATTCACCCCTCCACTTT,CASSLRQSSYNSPLHF
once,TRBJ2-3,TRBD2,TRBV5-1,TGCGCCAGCAGCGGTACTAGCGGGGTAGATACGCAGTATTTT,CASSGTSGVDTQYF
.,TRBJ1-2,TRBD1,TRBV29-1,TGCAGCGTCGACCTCTCCGGGACAGGGGGTCGGTACACCTTC,CSVDLSGTGGRYTF
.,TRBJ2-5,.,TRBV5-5,TGTGCCAGCAGTCAAGTTAAGACCCAGTACTTC,CASSQVKTQYF
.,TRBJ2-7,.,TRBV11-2,TGTGCCAGCAGCTCACAGGGCTACGAGCAGTACTTC,CASSSQGYEQYF
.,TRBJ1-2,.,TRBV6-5,TGTGCCAGCAGTTACGGAGCAGGGAATGGCTACACCTTC,CASSYGAGNGYTF
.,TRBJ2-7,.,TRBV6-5,TGTGCCAGCAGTGGGGGGGACACGAGCAACGAGCAGTACTTC,CASSGGDTSNEQYF
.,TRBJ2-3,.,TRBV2,TGTGCCAGCAGTGAGGCAGTGAGCACAGATACGCAGTATTTT,CASSEAVSTDTQYF
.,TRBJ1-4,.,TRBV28,TGTGCCAGCAGTGGGGCCTTAGAGGAAAAACTGTTTTTT,CASSGALEEKLFF
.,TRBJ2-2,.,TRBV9,TGTGCCAGCAGCGATCCGAACACCGGGGAGCTGTTTTTT,CASSDPNTGELFF
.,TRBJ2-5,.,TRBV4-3,TGCGCCAGCAGCCAAGTTGTGGCTTTGGAGACCCAGTACTTC,CASSQVVALETQYF
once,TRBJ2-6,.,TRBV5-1,TGCGCCAGCTGCTTGGACCCGGGACCGATCCACTCTGGGGCCAACGTCCTGACTTTC,CASCLDPGPIHSGANVLTF
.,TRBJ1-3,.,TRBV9,TGTGCCAGTTCCGAGGGGCGGGACTCTGGAAACACCATATATTTT,CASSEGRDSGNTIYF
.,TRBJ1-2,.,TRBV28,TGTGCCAGCAGACCGGGACTGAACTATGGCTACACCTTC,CASRPGLNYGYTF
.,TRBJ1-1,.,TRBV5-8,TGTGCCAGCAGCTTGGTCATTTCGTCAAGTGAAGCTTTCTTT,CASSLVISSSEAFF
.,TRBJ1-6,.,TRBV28,TGTGCCAGCAGTTTGGACGGAGGAGATAATTCACCCCTCCACTTT,CASSLDGGDNSPLHF
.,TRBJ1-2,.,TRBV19,TGTGCCATTAGTATTCCCGCGGTTAACTATGGCTACACCTTC,CAISIPAVNYGYTF
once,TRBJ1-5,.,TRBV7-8,TGTGCCAGCAGCTTTGGGGGGGCGGGTAGCAATCAGCCCCAGCATTTT,CASSFGGAGSNQPQHF
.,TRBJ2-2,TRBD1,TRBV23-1,TGCGCCAGCAGTCAACCCGACAGGGTTTGTCCCCCGAACACCGGGGAGCTGTTTTTT,CASSQPDRVCPPNTGELFF
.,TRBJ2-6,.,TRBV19,TGTGCCAGTAGCCCAGTTTTGAGGGGCATCAGCTCTGGGGCCAACGTCCTGACTTTC,CASSPVLRGISSGANVLTF
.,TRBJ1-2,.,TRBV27,TGTGCCAGCTACGCCCTTGGGGGGCGGTTCGTTGGCTACACCTTC,CASYALGGRFVGYTF
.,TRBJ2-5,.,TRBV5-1,TGCGCCAGCAGCTTCCAAGAGACCCAGTACTTC,CASSFQETQYF
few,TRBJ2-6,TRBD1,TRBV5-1,TGCGCCAGCAGCCCTCAAATACAGGGGACTGGGGCCAACGTCCTGACTTTC,CASSPQIQGTGANVLTF
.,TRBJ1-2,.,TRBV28,TGTGCCAGCAGTTCCATACAGGGAAACTATGGCTACACCTTC,CASSSIQGNYGYTF
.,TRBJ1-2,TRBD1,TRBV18,TGTGCCAGCTCACCGACAGGGGCTAACTATGGCTACACCTTC,CASSPTGANYGYTF
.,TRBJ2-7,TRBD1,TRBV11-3,TGTGCCAGCAGCCGGGACAGGGCTCCCTACGAGCAGTACTTC,CASSRDRAPYEQYF
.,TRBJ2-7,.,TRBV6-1,TGTGCCAGTTACTCACAGGGCTACGAGCAGTACTTC,CASYSQGYEQYF
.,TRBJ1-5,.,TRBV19,TGTGCCAGTATAATCGATAGCAATCAGCCCCAGCATTTT,CASIIDSNQPQHF
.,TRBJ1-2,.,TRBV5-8,TGTGCCAGCAGCTTCGGAGGTGGCTACACCTTC,CASSFGGGYTF
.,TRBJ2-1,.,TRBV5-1,TGCGCCAGCAGCTTGGTGGGGACCTACTACAATGAGCAGTTCTTC,CASSLVGTYYNEQFF
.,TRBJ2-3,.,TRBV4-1,TGCGCCAGCAGCCAGGCCAGGGGTTCTCGCACAGATACGCAGTATTTT,CASSQARGSRTDTQYF
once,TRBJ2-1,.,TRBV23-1,TGCGCCAGCAGTCACCAGGACAGCTCCTACAATGAGCAGTTCTTC,CASSHQDSSYNEQFF
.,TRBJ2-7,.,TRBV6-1,TGTGCCAGCAGTGAGTGGGGAGGCTCCTACGAGCAGTACTTC,CASSEWGGSYEQYF
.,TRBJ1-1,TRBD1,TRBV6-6,TGTGCCAGCAGTTACACTTCCGGGACAGGGTCTGAAGCTTTCTTT,CASSYTSGTGSEAFF
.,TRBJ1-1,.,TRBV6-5,TGTGCCAGCAGTTACACCGGGGGGCCGAACACTGAAGCTTTCTTT,CASSYTGGPNTEAFF
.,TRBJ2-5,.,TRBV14,TGTGCCAGCAGCCAAGTGTGGACGGCCCAGGGGACCCAGTACTTC,CASSQVWTAQGTQYF
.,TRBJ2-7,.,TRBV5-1,TGCGCCAGCAGCTTGGGAGGGACACCCTACGAGCAGTACTTC,CASSLGGTPYEQYF
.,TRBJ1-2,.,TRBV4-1,TGTGCCAGCAGCCACTTCATTGGAGATGGCTACACCTTC,CASSHFIGDGYTF
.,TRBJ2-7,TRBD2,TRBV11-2,TGTGCCAGCAGCCCCCAACTAGCGGGGGTGACCTACGAGCAGTACTTC,CASSPQLAGVTYEQYF
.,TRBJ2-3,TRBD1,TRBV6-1,TGTGCCAGCAGTGACAGACAGGGGACTGATACGCAGTATTTT,CASSDRQGTDTQYF
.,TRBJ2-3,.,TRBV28,TGTGCCAGCAGTTGGGGGGCAGATACGCAGTATTTT,CASSWGADTQYF
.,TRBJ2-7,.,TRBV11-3,TGTGCCAGCAGCTTAGGAGGAGGGATCTCCTACGAGCAGTACTTC,CASSLGGGISYEQYF